The clone carrying this TCR beta chain was detected once. Antigen: not known. This entry comes from a study of beta chain features in type 1 diabetes. Study results and limitations: People with Type 1 diabetes carried modestly yet significantly shorter TCRB CDR3s in all four CD4+ subsets.

The length of the CDR3 is 17 residues. Trimming cost V 0 bases and J 4 bases, with 18 bases left between them. CDR1 and CDR2 (germline): SGHRS, YFSETQ. Central memory, naive, regulatory and stem cell-like memory CD4+ cells were sorted by CD45RO/CCR7/CD25/CD127/CD95/CD27. TCRB transcripts that were expressed got sequenced, as all of the isolated RNA had been reverse transcribed. This table comes from immunoSEQ multiplex PCR, and its TCRdb copy is limited to in-frame clones, with some not included. The sample lists almost 350,000 clones, roughly 9% seen once, with around 1% in the top ten. The sequenced sample was central memory CD4+ T cells from blood. The V and J genes are TRBV5-1 and TRBJ2-3, with a possible D match to TRBD2 (6 bases). The clonotype comes from a man younger than 40 with type 1 diabetes. CDR3 region: CASSLEGQGGFADTQYF. CDR3 nucleotide sequence: TGCGCCAGCAGCTTGGAGGGGCAGGGAGGATTCGCAGATACGCAGTATTTT. Looking up the rest from reference TRBV5-1 and TRBJ2-3 gives the full variable domain: KAGVTQTPRYLIKTRGQQVTLSCSPISGHRSVSWYQQTPGQGLQFLFEYFSETQRNKGNFPGRFSGRQFSNSRSEMNVSTLELGDSALYLCASSLEGQGGFADTQYFGPGTRLTVL.